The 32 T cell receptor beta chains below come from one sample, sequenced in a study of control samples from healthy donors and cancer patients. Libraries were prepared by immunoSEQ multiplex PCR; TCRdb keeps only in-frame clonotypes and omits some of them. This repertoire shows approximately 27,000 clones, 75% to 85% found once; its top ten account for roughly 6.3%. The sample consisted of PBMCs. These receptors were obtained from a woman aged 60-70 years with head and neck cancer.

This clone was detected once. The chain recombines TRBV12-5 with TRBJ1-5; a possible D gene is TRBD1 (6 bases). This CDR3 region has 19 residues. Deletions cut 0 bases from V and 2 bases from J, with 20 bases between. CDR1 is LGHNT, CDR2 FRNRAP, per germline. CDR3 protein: CASGLVTLGWGQGNQPQHF. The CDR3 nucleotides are TGTGCTAGTGGTTTGGTTACGTTAGGGTGGGGGCAGGGCAATCAGCCCCAGCATTTT.

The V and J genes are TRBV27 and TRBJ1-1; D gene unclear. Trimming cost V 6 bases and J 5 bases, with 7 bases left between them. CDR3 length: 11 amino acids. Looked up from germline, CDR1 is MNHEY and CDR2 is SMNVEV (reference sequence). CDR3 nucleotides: TGTGCCAGCAGCCTAGGGACTGAAGCTTTCTTT. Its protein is CASSLGTEAFF.

CDR3: CASSDSGGTQETQYF. CDR3 DNA: TGTGCCAGCAGTGACAGCGGGGGGACTCAAGAGACCCAGTACTTC. The J gene is TRBJ2-5, the V gene TRBV6-1; TRBD2 matches 9 bases. The germline gives CDR1 MNHNS, CDR2 SASEGT. This CDR3 is built from 15 residues. The junction had 4 bases not matched to a gene; V was cut back by 3 bases and J by 2 bases.

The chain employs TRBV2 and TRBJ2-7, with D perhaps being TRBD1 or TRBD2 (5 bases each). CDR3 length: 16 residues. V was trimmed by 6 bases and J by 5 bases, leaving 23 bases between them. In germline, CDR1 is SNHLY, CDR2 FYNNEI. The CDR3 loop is CASSDPREGRLDEQYF. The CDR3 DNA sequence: TGTGCCAGCAGCGACCCTCGTGAGGGGCGGCTGGACGAGCAGTACTTC.

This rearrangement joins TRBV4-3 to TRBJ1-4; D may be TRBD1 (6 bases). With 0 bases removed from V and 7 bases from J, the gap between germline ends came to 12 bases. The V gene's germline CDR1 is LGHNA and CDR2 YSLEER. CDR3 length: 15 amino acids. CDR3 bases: TGCGCCAGCAGCCAAGACAGGGGATGGGGTGAAAAACTGTTTTTT. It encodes CASSQDRGWGEKLFF.

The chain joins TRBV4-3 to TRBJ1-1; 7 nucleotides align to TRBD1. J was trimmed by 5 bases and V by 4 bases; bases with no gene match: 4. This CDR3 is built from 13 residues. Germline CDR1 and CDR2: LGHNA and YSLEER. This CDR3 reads CASSPRQGTEAFF. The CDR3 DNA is TGCGCCAGCAGCCCGCGACAGGGAACTGAAGCTTTCTTT.

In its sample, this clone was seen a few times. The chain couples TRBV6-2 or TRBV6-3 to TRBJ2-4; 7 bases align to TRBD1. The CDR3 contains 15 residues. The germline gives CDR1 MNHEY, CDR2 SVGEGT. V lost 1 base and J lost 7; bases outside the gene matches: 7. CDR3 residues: CASSYLDRKGNIQYF. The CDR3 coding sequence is TGTGCCAGCAGTTACTTGGACAGGAAAGGGAACATTCAGTACTTC.

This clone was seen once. The CDR3 region has the DNA TGCAGTGCTAGTGTAACGGGGTCCTACGAGCAGTACTTC. Its protein is CSASVTGSYEQYF. This chain connects TRBV20-1 to TRBJ2-7, with TRBD2 as a possible D gene (5 bases). Trimming removed 3 bases from V and 1 base from J, with 10 bases in between. CDR3 length equals 13 residues. Germline V gives CDR1 DFQATT, CDR2 SNEGSKA (reference sequence).

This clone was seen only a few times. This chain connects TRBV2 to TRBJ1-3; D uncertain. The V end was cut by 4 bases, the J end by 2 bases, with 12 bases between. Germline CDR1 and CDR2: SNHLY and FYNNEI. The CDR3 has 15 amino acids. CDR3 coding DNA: TGTGCCAGCAGTGGAAAGGCAGTCCCTGGAAACACCATATATTTT. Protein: CASSGKAVPGNTIYF.

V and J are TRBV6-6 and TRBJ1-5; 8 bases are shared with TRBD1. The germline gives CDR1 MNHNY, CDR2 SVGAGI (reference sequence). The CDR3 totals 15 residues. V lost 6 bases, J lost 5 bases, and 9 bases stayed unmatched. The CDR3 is CASSWGTGGDQPQHF. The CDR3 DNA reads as TGTGCCAGCAGCTGGGGGACAGGTGGGGATCAGCCCCAGCATTTT.

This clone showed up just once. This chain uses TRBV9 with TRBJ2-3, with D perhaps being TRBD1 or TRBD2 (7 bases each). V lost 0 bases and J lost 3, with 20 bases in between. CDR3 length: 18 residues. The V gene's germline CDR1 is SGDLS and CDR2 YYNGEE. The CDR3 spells CASSVGGWGGQRTDTQYF. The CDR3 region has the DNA TGTGCCAGCAGCGTAGGAGGATGGGGGGGACAGAGGACAGATACGCAGTATTTT.

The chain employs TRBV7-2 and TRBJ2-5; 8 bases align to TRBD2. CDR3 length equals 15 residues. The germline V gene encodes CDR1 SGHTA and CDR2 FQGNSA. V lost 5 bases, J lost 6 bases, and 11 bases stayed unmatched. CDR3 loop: CASSPAGGYRKTQYF. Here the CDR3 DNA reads TGTGCCAGCAGCCCCGCGGGGGGATATAGAAAGACCCAGTACTTC.

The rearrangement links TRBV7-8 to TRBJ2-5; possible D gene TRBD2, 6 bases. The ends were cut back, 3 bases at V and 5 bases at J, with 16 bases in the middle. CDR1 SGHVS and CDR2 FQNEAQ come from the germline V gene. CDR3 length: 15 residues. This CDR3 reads CASSFFAEGMETQYF. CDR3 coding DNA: TGTGCCAGCAGCTTTTTTGCGGAGGGGATGGAGACCCAGTACTTC.

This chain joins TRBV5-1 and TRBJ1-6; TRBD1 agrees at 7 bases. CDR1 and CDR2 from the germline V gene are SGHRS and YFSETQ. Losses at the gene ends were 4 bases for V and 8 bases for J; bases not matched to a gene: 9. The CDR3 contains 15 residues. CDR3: CASSVTGLKDSPLHF. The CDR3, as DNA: TGCGCCAGCAGCGTGACAGGGTTGAAGGATTCACCCCTCCACTTT.

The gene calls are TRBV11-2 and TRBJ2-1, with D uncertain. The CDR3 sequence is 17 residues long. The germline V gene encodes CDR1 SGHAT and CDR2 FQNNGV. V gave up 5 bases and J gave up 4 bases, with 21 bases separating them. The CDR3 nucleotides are TGTGCCAGCAGCCTATCGGCGGCGGCAGGCCCTTACAATGAGCAGTTCTTC. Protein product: CASSLSAAAGPYNEQFF. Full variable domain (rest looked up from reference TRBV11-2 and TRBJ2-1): EAGVAQSPRYKIIEKRQSVAFWCNPISGHATLYWYQQILGQGPKLLIQFQNNGVVDDSQLPKDRFSAERLKGVDSTLKIQPAKLEDSAVYLCASSLSAAAGPYNEQFFGPGTRLTVL.

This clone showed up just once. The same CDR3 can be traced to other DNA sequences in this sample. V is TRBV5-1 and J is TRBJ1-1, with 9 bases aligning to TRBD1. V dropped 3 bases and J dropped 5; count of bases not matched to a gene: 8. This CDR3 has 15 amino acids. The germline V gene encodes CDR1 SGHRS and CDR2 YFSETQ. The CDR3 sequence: CASSSPGQGGTEAFF. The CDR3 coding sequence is TGCGCCAGCAGCTCCCCGGGACAGGGAGGTACTGAAGCTTTCTTT.

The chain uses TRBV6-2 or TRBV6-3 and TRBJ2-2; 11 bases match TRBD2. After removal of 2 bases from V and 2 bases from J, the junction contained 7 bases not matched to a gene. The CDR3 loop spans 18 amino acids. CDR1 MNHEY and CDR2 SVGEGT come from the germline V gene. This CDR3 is CASSYPRTSGLNTGELFF. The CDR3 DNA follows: TGTGCCAGCAGTTACCCACGGACTAGCGGGCTCAACACCGGGGAGCTGTTTTTT.

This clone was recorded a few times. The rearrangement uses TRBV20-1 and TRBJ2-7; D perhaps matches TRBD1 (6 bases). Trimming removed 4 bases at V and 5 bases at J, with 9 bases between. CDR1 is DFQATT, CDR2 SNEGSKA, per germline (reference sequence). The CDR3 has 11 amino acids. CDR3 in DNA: TGCAGTGCTAAGCGGACAGACGAGCAGTACTTC. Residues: CSAKRTDEQYF.

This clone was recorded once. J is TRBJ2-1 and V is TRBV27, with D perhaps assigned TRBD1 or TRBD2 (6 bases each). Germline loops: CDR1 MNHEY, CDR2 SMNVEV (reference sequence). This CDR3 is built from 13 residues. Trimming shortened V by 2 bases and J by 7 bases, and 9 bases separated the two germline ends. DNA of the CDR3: TGTGCCAGCAGTTTACAGGGGAGGAATGAGCAGTTCTTC. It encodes CASSLQGRNEQFF.

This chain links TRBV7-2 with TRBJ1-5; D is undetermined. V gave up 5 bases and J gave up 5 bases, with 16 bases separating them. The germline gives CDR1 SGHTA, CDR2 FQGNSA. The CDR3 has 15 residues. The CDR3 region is CASSLYSTVDQPQHF. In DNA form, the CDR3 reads TGTGCCAGCAGCCTCTACTCTACGGTAGATCAGCCCCAGCATTTT.

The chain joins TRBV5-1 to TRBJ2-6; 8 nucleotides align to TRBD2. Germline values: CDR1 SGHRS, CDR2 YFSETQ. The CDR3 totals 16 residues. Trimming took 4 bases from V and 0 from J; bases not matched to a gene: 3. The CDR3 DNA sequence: TGCGCCAGCAGCATTAGCGGGGCCTCTGGGGCCAACGTCCTGACTTTC. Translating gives CASSISGASGANVLTF. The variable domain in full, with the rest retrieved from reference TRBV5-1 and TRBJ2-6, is KAGVTQTPRYLIKTRGQQVTLSCSPISGHRSVSWYQQTPGQGLQFLFEYFSETQRNKGNFPGRFSGRQFSNSRSEMNVSTLELGDSALYLCASSISGASGANVLTFGAGSRLTVL.

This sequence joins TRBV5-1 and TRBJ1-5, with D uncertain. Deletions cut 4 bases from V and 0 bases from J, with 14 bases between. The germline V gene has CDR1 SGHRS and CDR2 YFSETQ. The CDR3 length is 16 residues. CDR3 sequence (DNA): TGCGCCAGCAGCCCTCTAGGGCCGAATAGCAATCAGCCCCAGCATTTT. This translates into CASSPLGPNSNQPQHF.

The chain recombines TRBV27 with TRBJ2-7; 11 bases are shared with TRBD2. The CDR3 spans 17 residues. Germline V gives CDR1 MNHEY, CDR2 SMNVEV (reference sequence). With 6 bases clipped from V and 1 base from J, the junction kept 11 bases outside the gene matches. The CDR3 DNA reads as TGTGCCAGCAGCCCGGGTAGCGGGAGGGTCGGTTCCTACGAGCAGTACTTC. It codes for CASSPGSGRVGSYEQYF.

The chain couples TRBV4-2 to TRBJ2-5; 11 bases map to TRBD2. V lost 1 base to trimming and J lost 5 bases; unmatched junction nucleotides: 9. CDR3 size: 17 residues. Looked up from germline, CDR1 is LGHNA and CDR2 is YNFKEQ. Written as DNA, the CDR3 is TGTGCCAGCAGCCAAGGATCACTAGCGGGAGATCGGGAGACCCAGTACTTC. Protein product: CASSQGSLAGDRETQYF.

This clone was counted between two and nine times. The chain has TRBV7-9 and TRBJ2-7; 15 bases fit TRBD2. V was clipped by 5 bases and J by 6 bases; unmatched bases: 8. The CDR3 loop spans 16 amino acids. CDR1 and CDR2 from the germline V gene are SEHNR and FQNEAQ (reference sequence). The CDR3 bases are TGTGCCAGCAGCCCTCCGGGACTAGCGGGGGGTGCCGAGCAGTACTTC. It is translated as CASSPPGLAGGAEQYF.

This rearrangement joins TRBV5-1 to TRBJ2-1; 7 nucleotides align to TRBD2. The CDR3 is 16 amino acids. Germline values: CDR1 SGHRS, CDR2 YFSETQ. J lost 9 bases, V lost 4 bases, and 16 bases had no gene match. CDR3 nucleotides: TGCGCCAGCAGCCCCCGGGACTACCCTCCCGGGCGTGAGCAGTTCTTC. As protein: CASSPRDYPPGREQFF.

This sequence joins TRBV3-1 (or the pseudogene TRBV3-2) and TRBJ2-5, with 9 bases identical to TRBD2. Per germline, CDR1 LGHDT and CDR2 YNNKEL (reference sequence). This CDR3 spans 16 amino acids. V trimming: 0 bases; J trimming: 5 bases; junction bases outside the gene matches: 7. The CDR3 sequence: CASSQDRSSGGETQYF. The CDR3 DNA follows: TGTGCCAGCAGCCAAGATCGGAGTAGCGGGGGTGAGACCCAGTACTTC.

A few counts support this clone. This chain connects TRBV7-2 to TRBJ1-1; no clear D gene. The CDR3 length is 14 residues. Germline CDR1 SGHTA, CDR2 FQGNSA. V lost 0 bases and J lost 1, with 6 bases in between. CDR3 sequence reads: CASSLASWNTEAFF. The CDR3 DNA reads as TGTGCCAGCAGCTTAGCCTCATGGAACACTGAAGCTTTCTTT.

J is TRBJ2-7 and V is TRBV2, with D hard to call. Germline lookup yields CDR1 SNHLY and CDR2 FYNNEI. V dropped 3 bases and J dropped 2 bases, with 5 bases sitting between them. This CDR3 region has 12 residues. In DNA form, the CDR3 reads TGTGCCAGCAGTGAGAGACCCTACGAGCAGTACTTC. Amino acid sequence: CASSERPYEQYF.

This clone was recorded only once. The CDR3 loop is CASSYSGNSGNTIYF. The CDR3 DNA sequence: TGTGCCAGCAGTTACTCGGGCAACTCTGGAAACACCATATATTTT. The chain has TRBV6-5 and TRBJ1-3; D not resolved. CDR1 MNHEY and CDR2 SVGAGI come from the germline V gene. Trimming removed 0 bases at V and 0 bases at J, with 6 bases between. CDR3 length: 15 residues.

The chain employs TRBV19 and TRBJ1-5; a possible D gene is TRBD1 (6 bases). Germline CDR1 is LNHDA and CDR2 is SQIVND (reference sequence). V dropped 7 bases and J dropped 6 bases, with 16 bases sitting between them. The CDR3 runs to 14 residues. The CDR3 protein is CASNRVREGQPQHF. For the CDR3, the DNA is TGTGCCAGTAACAGGGTACGGGAAGGTCAGCCCCAGCATTTT.

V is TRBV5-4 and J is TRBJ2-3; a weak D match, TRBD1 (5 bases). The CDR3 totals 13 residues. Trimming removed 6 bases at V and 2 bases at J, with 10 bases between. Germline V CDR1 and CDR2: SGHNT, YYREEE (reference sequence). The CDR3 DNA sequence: TGTGCCAGCACCGACAGACTCACAGATACGCAGTATTTT. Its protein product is CASTDRLTDTQYF.